This T cell receptor (beta chain) came from a study of blood T cell repertoires in COVID-19. Looking at the study overall: From T cells, B-cell-depleted T cells, or PBMCs came the material, which was cDNA or gDNA.

This table comes from immunoSEQ multiplex PCR, and its TCRdb copy is limited to in-frame clones, with some not included. The sample consists of roughly 19,000 clones, 88% of them appearing once. Specimen: peripheral blood. The sequence was obtained from a human donor in a cohort sampled during active COVID-19.

Here the CDR3 reads CASQGADTQYF. The CDR3 bases are TGTGCCAGTCAAGGGGCAGATACGCAGTATTTT. The chain recombines TRBV19 with TRBJ2-3, with D perhaps matching TRBD1 (5 bases). The ends were cut back, 8 bases at V and 4 bases at J, with 7 bases in the middle. Per the germline V gene, CDR1 is LNHDA and CDR2 is SQIVND (reference sequence). CDR3 length: 11 residues. Drawing the rest from reference TRBV19 and TRBJ2-3, the complete variable domain is DGGITQSPKYLFRKEGQNVTLSCEQNLNHDAMYWYRQDPGQGLRLIYYSQIVNDFQKGDIAEGYSVSREKKESFPLTVTSAQKNPTAFYLCASQGADTQYFGPGTRLTVL.